These 31 T cell receptor beta chains came from one sample sequenced in a study of T cell responses to AZD1222 COVID-19 vaccine. Assay used: immunoSEQ multiplex PCR; TCRdb lists only in-frame clones, some missing. In the table there are about 140,000 clones, roughly nine tenths of which are singletons. This specimen consisted of peripheral blood, obtained on day 0 of AZD1222 vaccination. Every receptor here comes from an adult in good health.

A single count supports this clone. The chain recombines TRBV15 with TRBJ2-7; TRBD2 might be the D (6 bases). Germline V gene sequence: CDR1 LNHNV, CDR2 YYDKDF (reference sequence). The V gene lost 0 bases and the J gene lost 5 bases, with 17 bases spanning the gap. The CDR3 has 16 residues. This chain's CDR3 is CATSRDRVRRENEQYF. The CDR3 DNA follows: TGTGCCACCAGCAGAGATAGAGTGCGGAGGGAGAACGAGCAGTACTTC. The full variable domain, rest sourced from reference TRBV15 and TRBJ2-7, is DAMVIQNPRYQVTQFGKPVTLSCSQTLNHNVMYWYQQKSSQAPKLLFHYYDKDFNNEADTPDNFQSRRPNTSFCFLDIRSPGLGDTAMYLCATSRDRVRRENEQYFGPGTRLTVT.

This clone was seen ten or more times. This sequence joins TRBV28 and TRBJ1-5; no firm D call. Looked up from germline, CDR1 is MDHEN and CDR2 is SYDVKM. Trimming stripped 7 bases from V and 1 base from J, with 14 bases between. The CDR3 totals 15 residues. The DNA of the CDR3 is TGTGCCAGCATCAGGCCCGCACGGAGCAATCAGCCCCAGCATTTT. It encodes CASIRPARSNQPQHF.

The rearrangement uses TRBV6-1 and TRBJ2-3; TRBD2 matches at 7 bases. CDR1 and CDR2 (germline): MNHNS, SASEGT. V trimming: 2 bases; J trimming: 0 bases; junction bases outside the gene matches: 5. The CDR3 runs to 16 residues. In DNA form, the CDR3 reads TGTGCCAGCAGTGAAAGGGGTAGCGGGAGCACAGATACGCAGTATTTT. Translating it yields CASSERGSGSTDTQYF.

This chain links TRBV2 with TRBJ2-6; D might be TRBD2 (6 bases). The ends were cut back, 4 bases at V and 2 bases at J, with 6 bases in the middle. The CDR3 runs to 14 residues. Germline V CDR1 and CDR2: SNHLY, FYNNEI. The CDR3 DNA follows: TGTGCCAGCAGTGGGGGGGCTGGGGCCAACGTCCTGACTTTC. Its protein is CASSGGAGANVLTF.

J is TRBJ2-5 and V is TRBV7-2; TRBD2 agrees at 7 bases. The CDR3 spans 15 residues. Germline values: CDR1 SGHTA, CDR2 FQGNSA. After removal of 5 bases from V and 1 base from J, the junction contained 7 bases not matched to a gene. The CDR3 region has the DNA TGTGCCAGCAGCGCTAGCGGTGGCCGCCAAGAGACCCAGTACTTC. It encodes CASSASGGRQETQYF.

This rearrangement joins TRBV3-1 (or the pseudogene TRBV3-2) to TRBJ2-1; D not certain. V was trimmed by 2 bases and J by 7 bases, leaving 6 bases between them. This CDR3 comprises 12 residues. The germline V gene encodes CDR1 LGHDT and CDR2 YNNKEL (reference sequence). The CDR3 nucleotides read TGTGCCAGCAGCCAAAGTCGGAATGAGCAGTTCTTC. Protein: CASSQSRNEQFF.

V and J are TRBV5-1 and TRBJ2-3; 8 positions match TRBD2. The CDR3 is made up of 18 amino acids. Per germline, CDR1 SGHRS and CDR2 YFSETQ. V shed 0 bases, J shed 8 bases, and the junction held 17 bases outside the gene matches. The CDR3 bases are TGCGCCAGCAGCTTGGCCTCTTCCCGGGCTAGCGGGTACACTACGCAGTATTTT. Translating gives CASSLASSRASGYTTQYF. Based on the CDR3 plus reference TRBV5-1 and TRBJ2-3, the full variable domain is KAGVTQTPRYLIKTRGQQVTLSCSPISGHRSVSWYQQTPGQGLQFLFEYFSETQRNKGNFPGRFSGRQFSNSRSEMNVSTLELGDSALYLCASSLASSRASGYTTQYFGPGTRLTVL.

The chain is built from TRBV6-5 and TRBJ2-7; D remains ambiguous. CDR3 length: 13 residues. V lost 0 bases and J 6 bases, leaving 9 bases between the germline ends. The germline V gene has CDR1 MNHEY and CDR2 SVGAGI. Written as DNA, the CDR3 is TGTGCCAGCAGTTACTCAATTCTCGGCGAGCAGTACTTC. It yields the protein CASSYSILGEQYF.

This chain uses TRBV6-2 or TRBV6-3 with TRBJ1-5, with a weak D call TRBD1 (6 bases). With 4 bases removed from V and 9 bases from J, the gap between germline ends came to 19 bases. The CDR3 loop spans 15 amino acids. Germline values: CDR1 MNHEY, CDR2 SVGEGT. CDR3 protein: CASSWVAGGPTPQHF. In DNA form, the CDR3 reads TGTGCCAGCAGTTGGGTAGCCGGGGGGCCAACGCCCCAGCATTTT.

This clone has only one observation. The CDR3 loop reads CATSRLGTGGPNEQFF. CDR3 nucleotides: TGTGCCACCAGCCGCCTAGGGACAGGGGGCCCCAATGAGCAGTTCTTC. The rearrangement links TRBV15 to TRBJ2-1, with 12 positions matching TRBD1. Germline loops: CDR1 LNHNV, CDR2 YYDKDF (reference sequence). With 5 bases clipped from V and 6 bases from J, the junction kept 8 bases outside the gene matches. The CDR3 is 16 amino acids.

The chain links TRBV9 to TRBJ1-4, with D possibly being TRBD1 (6 bases). The CDR3 has 14 amino acids. Germline values: CDR1 SGDLS, CDR2 YYNGEE. With 2 bases removed from V and 6 bases from J, the gap between germline ends came to 11 bases. The CDR3 loop reads CASSVTGRDEKLFF. The CDR3 DNA reads as TGTGCCAGCAGCGTTACAGGGCGGGATGAAAAACTGTTTTTT.

This rearrangement joins TRBV18 to TRBJ1-4; possible D gene TRBD1, 5 bases. The CDR3 spans 14 residues. V lost 2 bases and J 3 bases, leaving 7 bases between the germline ends. From germline, CDR1 is KGHSH and CDR2 LQKENI. CDR3 nucleotides: TGTGCCAGCTCACCAGCAGGGCCTAATGAAAAACTGTTTTTT. Protein: CASSPAGPNEKLFF.

The chain joins TRBV28 to TRBJ1-5; TRBD1 might be the D (5 bases). Germline loops: CDR1 MDHEN, CDR2 SYDVKM. The CDR3 contains 13 residues. The V end was cut by 5 bases, the J end by 4 bases, with 9 bases between. CDR3: CASSPGRNQPQHF. The CDR3, as DNA: TGTGCCAGCAGTCCGGGACGAAATCAGCCCCAGCATTTT.

The chain uses TRBV14 and TRBJ2-1, with D possibly being TRBD1 or TRBD2 (5 bases each). This CDR3 has 17 residues. V lost 0 bases, J lost 4 bases, and 16 bases lay in between. Germline values: CDR1 SGHDN, CDR2 FVKESK. The CDR3 DNA follows: TGTGCCAGCAGCCAAGATTTGGTGGGTGGGGGTTACAATGAGCAGTTCTTC. Its protein is CASSQDLVGGGYNEQFF. The full variable domain, in which reference TRBV14 and TRBJ2-1 provide the parts outside the CDR3, is EAGVTQFPSHSVIEKGQTVTLRCDPISGHDNLYWYRRVMGKEIKFLLHFVKESKQDESGMPNNRFLAERTGGTYSTLKVQPAELEDSGVYFCASSQDLVGGGYNEQFFGPGTRLTVL.

The chain uses TRBV5-1 and TRBJ1-2, with 7 bases identical to TRBD1. The CDR3 is 15 residues long. CDR1 and CDR2 from the germline V gene are SGHRS and YFSETQ. With V trimmed by 3 bases and J by 6 bases, 11 bases remained unmatched. The CDR3 region is CASSSQSGTVNGYTF. Written as DNA, the CDR3 is TGCGCCAGCAGCTCGCAATCCGGGACAGTGAATGGCTACACCTTC.

This clone appeared once. The chain has TRBV9 and TRBJ1-1; 7 bases are shared with TRBD1. Germline lookup yields CDR1 SGDLS and CDR2 YYNGEE. V shed 4 bases, J shed 0 bases, and the junction held 6 bases outside the gene matches. The CDR3 is made up of 15 amino acids. The CDR3 protein is CASSPTGLMNTEAFF. The CDR3 DNA follows: TGTGCCAGCAGCCCGACAGGGCTTATGAACACTGAAGCTTTCTTT.

The J gene is TRBJ2-3, the V gene TRBV3-1 (or the pseudogene TRBV3-2); unclear D gene. The CDR3 runs 13 residues. CDR1 is LGHDT and CDR2 is YNNKEL in the germline V gene (reference sequence). The V gene lost 4 bases and the J gene lost 2 bases, with 7 bases spanning the gap. DNA for the CDR3: TGTGCCAGCAGCCCCCCGCCCACAGATACGCAGTATTTT. Encoded protein: CASSPPPTDTQYF.

This chain links TRBV9 with TRBJ1-2; D might be TRBD1 (6 bases). V was trimmed by 0 bases and J by 4 bases, leaving 7 bases between them. CDR3 size: 13 residues. From germline, CDR1 is SGDLS and CDR2 YYNGEE. CDR3 amino acids: CASSVGQAYGYTF. The CDR3 nucleotides read TGTGCCAGCAGCGTAGGACAGGCCTATGGCTACACCTTC.

This chain connects TRBV12-3 or TRBV12-4 to TRBJ1-1, with TRBD1 as a possible D gene (6 bases). The germline V and J ends were trimmed by 3 bases and 7 bases, with 9 bases remaining between them. This CDR3 has 12 residues. The CDR3 DNA reads TGTGCCAGCAGTTTGGACAGAAGTGAAGCTTTCTTT. This codes for CASSLDRSEAFF.

Points on this clone: An end of the junction does not agree with germline; a read error may underlie this. The rearrangement links TRBV19 to TRBJ1-2; D is ambiguous. The CDR3 consists of 12 residues. Germline V gives CDR1 LNHDA, CDR2 SQIVND (reference sequence). This chain's CDR3 is CASSISGIGYAF. CDR3 sequence (DNA): TGTGCCAGTAGTATTTCGGGGATAGGTTATGCCTTC.

This chain joins TRBV7-2 and TRBJ2-6, with no clear D. V shed 1 base and J shed 0 bases, with 7 bases lying between them. The CDR3 is 16 amino acids. Germline V gene data show CDR1 as SGHTA and CDR2 as FQGNSA. CDR3 residues: CASSLVPHSGANVLTF. The CDR3 DNA is TGTGCCAGCAGCTTAGTACCGCACTCTGGGGCCAACGTCCTGACTTTC.

The chain combines TRBV11-2 with TRBJ1-2, with TRBD1 matching over 9 bases. CDR1 and CDR2 from the germline V gene are SGHAT and FQNNGV. The CDR3 sequence is 16 residues long. With 0 bases clipped from V and 6 bases from J, the junction kept 8 bases outside the gene matches. This CDR3 is CASSLDLGTGRNGYTF. CDR3 coding DNA: TGTGCCAGCAGCTTAGACCTCGGGACAGGGAGGAATGGCTACACCTTC. Looking up the rest from reference TRBV11-2 and TRBJ1-2 gives the full variable domain: EAGVAQSPRYKIIEKRQSVAFWCNPISGHATLYWYQQILGQGPKLLIQFQNNGVVDDSQLPKDRFSAERLKGVDSTLKIQPAKLEDSAVYLCASSLDLGTGRNGYTFGSGTRLTVV.

The rearrangement uses TRBV7-9 and TRBJ1-2; D gene ambiguous. Germline CDR1 is SEHNR and CDR2 is FQNEAQ (reference sequence). The CDR3 contains 13 residues. Trimming removed 5 bases from V and 2 bases from J, with 9 bases in between. The CDR3 region has the DNA TGTGCCAGCAGCCGGACGGAGAACTATGGCTACACCTTC. It translates to CASSRTENYGYTF.

V and J are TRBV7-9 and TRBJ2-2; D is ambiguous. Germline V gene data show CDR1 as SEHNR and CDR2 as FQNEAQ (reference sequence). Between the trimmed V and J ends, which lost 4 bases and 0 bases, there was a span of 9 bases. The CDR3 runs to 15 residues. The CDR3 region is CASSSPVSNTGELFF. The CDR3 bases are TGTGCCAGCAGCTCCCCAGTATCGAACACCGGGGAGCTGTTTTTT.

The chain employs TRBV27 and TRBJ2-3; perhaps TRBD2 as D (6 bases). Germline V gene sequence: CDR1 MNHEY, CDR2 SMNVEV (reference sequence). V lost 5 bases and J 6 bases, leaving 15 bases between the germline ends. CDR3 length equals 14 residues. CDR3 nucleotides: TGTGCCAGCAGTCCGCGGCCCCGGGGGGATACGCAGTATTTT. Protein: CASSPRPRGDTQYF.

This rearrangement joins TRBV19 to TRBJ1-1, with 7 bases identical to TRBD1. The CDR3 spans 14 residues. CDR1 and CDR2 from the germline V gene are LNHDA and SQIVND (reference sequence). Trimming removed 7 bases from V and 0 bases from J; junction bases left unmatched: 5. The CDR3 reads CASNLQGLNTEAFF. Here the CDR3 DNA reads TGTGCCAGTAACCTACAGGGGTTGAACACTGAAGCTTTCTTT.

V gene TRBV28 combines with J gene TRBJ1-2; D not resolved. The CDR3 has 11 residues. The germline V gene encodes CDR1 MDHEN and CDR2 SYDVKM. The ends were cut back, 2 bases at V and 8 bases at J, with 6 bases in the middle. The CDR3 loop reads CASSLGRGYTF. CDR3 DNA: TGTGCCAGCAGTTTAGGTCGGGGCTACACCTTC.

The gene calls are TRBV28 and TRBJ1-1, with 8 bases aligning to TRBD1. Germline CDR1 is MDHEN and CDR2 is SYDVKM. This CDR3 is built from 11 residues. The V segment lost 7 bases and the J segment 10 bases; nucleotides outside the gene matches: 5. DNA of the CDR3: TGTGCCAGCATCCAGGGGGCGCGAGCTTTCTTT. Its protein product is CASIQGARAFF.

The rearrangement links TRBV5-1 to TRBJ2-2, with 8 bases lining up with TRBD1. Germline assignment: CDR1 SGHRS and CDR2 YFSETQ. The CDR3 covers 14 residues. Germline trimming cut 3 bases from V and 5 bases from J; bases unmatched to any gene: 3. The CDR3 DNA sequence: TGCGCCAGCAGCTCCCGACAGGGGACCGGGGAGCTGTTTTTT. Amino acids: CASSSRQGTGELFF.

This chain joins TRBV7-9 and TRBJ1-1, with 7 bases lining up with TRBD1. From germline, CDR1 is SEHNR and CDR2 FQNEAQ (reference sequence). The CDR3 runs to 12 residues. Trimming cost V 5 bases and J 7 bases; bases outside gene matches: 4. CDR3 coding DNA: TGTGCCAGCAGCAGACAGGGTGTTGAAGCTTTCTTT. Protein product: CASSRQGVEAFF. Complete variable domain (other parts from reference TRBV7-9 and TRBJ1-1): DTGVSQNPRHKITKRGQNVTFRCDPISEHNRLYWYRQTLGQGPEFLTYFQNEAQLEKSRLLSDRFSAERPKGSFSTLEIQRTEQGDSAMYLCASSRQGVEAFFGQGTRLTVV.

The chain uses TRBV18 and TRBJ2-2; D ambiguous. CDR1 is KGHSH and CDR2 is LQKENI in the germline V gene. The V and J ends lost 1 base and 6 bases respectively, with 9 bases between them. The CDR3 contains 14 residues. The CDR3 sequence: CASSPQGLPGELFF. DNA of the CDR3: TGTGCCAGCTCACCACAGGGCCTACCCGGGGAGCTGTTTTTT. The full variable domain, its missing parts supplied by reference TRBV18 and TRBJ2-2, is NAGVMQNPRHLVRRRGQEARLRCSPMKGHSHVYWYRQLPEEGLKFMVYLQKENIIDESGMPKERFSAEFPKEGPSILRIQQVVRGDSAAYFCASSPQGLPGELFFGEGSRLTVL.